The 24 T cell receptor beta chains reported below all come from one sample, sequenced in a study of CD8 T cells in ankylosing spondylitis. Study-wide points: Ankylosing spondylitis blood appeared to carry a characteristic TCR beta motif of roughly 8 highly homologous variants.

MiXCR, run by TCRdb on the 5' RACE reads, gives a single entry per CDR3 protein. The sample lists about 330,000 distinct CDR3 sequences; 7.5% to 9% were seen once. The antigens of these receptors remain unknown. Sequencing was performed on blood, either unsorted or a sorted T cell fraction (not recorded which). The origin of the receptors is a male donor with ankylosing spondylitis.

V is TRBV7-8 and J is TRBJ2-2, with TRBD2 matching over 7 bases. In germline, CDR1 is SGHVS, CDR2 FQNEAQ. This CDR3 spans 16 amino acids. Trimming removed 6 bases from V and 3 bases from J; junction bases left unmatched: 10. DNA for the CDR3: TGTGCCAGCAGGGGAGGGGTTCGGGAACACACCGGGGAGCTGTTTTTT. Amino acid sequence: CASRGGVREHTGELFF.

The V gene is TRBV6-1, the J gene TRBJ1-1, with TRBD1 as a possible D gene (5 bases). CDR1 is MNHNS and CDR2 is SASEGT in the germline V gene. This CDR3 region has 15 residues. Trimming removed 6 bases at V and 3 bases at J, with 17 bases between. In DNA form, the CDR3 reads TGTGCCAGCAGGAAGATGGGCCCGGGGGACACTGAAGCTTTCTTT. Residues: CASRKMGPGDTEAFF.

This chain connects TRBV12-3 or TRBV12-4 to TRBJ2-7, with 8 bases matching TRBD1. V lost 5 bases and J lost 10; bases outside the gene matches: 16. This CDR3 spans 15 amino acids. CDR3 DNA sequence: TGTGCCAGCAGTATTAGTGGACAGGGAACCACACAACAGTACTTC. Its protein product is CASSISGQGTTQQYF.

A few counts support this clonotype. The chain couples TRBV25-1 to TRBJ2-7; 8 nucleotides line up with TRBD1. From germline, CDR1 is MGHDK and CDR2 SYGVNS. Trimming took 7 bases from V and 2 from J; bases not matched to a gene: 10. The CDR3 contains 15 residues. The CDR3 sequence: CASTQDRGGPYEQYF. The CDR3 nucleotides read TGTGCCAGCACCCAAGACAGGGGAGGCCCCTACGAGCAGTACTTC.

V usage is TRBV2 and J usage is TRBJ2-5; no definite D call. V was shortened by 8 bases and J by 2 bases, with 12 bases between the two germline ends. The germline CDR1 and CDR2 sequences are SNHLY and FYNNEI. The CDR3 runs to 13 residues. Here the CDR3 DNA reads TGTGCCAGCCTTATCCCGGATCAAGAGACCCAGTACTTC. It specifies CASLIPDQETQYF.

This clonotype was seen only a few times. This chain joins TRBV12-3 or TRBV12-4 and TRBJ2-7; 7 bases fit TRBD2. The junction had 10 bases not matched to a gene; V was cut back by 1 base and J by 4 bases. This CDR3 comprises 16 residues. The CDR3, as DNA: TGTGCCAGCAGTTTAGATGGCCTAGCGGTGGGGTACGAGCAGTACTTC. It yields the protein CASSLDGLAVGYEQYF.

This clonotype was seen many times. This chain links TRBV24-1 with TRBJ2-1; 12 bases match TRBD2. The length of the CDR3 is 16 residues. Germline lookup yields CDR1 KGHDR and CDR2 SFDVKD. After removal of 9 bases from V and 0 bases from J, the junction contained 5 bases not matched to a gene. CDR3 protein: CATGTSGQSSYNEQFF. The CDR3 DNA follows: TGTGCCACCGGGACTAGCGGGCAAAGCTCCTACAATGAGCAGTTCTTC.

J is TRBJ2-6 and V is TRBV9; 8 bases map to TRBD2. The germline CDR1 and CDR2 sequences are SGDLS and YYNGEE. The CDR3 runs to 19 residues. V trimming: 0 bases; J trimming: 2 bases; junction bases outside the gene matches: 10. Here the CDR3 DNA reads TGTGCCAGCAGCGTAGCGGCTAGCGGGCTACATCCTGGGGCCAACGTCCTGACTTTC. Its translation is CASSVAASGLHPGANVLTF.

The chain links TRBV20-1 to TRBJ2-3, with TRBD1 as a possible D gene (6 bases). The CDR3 is made up of 12 amino acids. CDR1 and CDR2 (germline): DFQATT, SNEGSKA (reference sequence). Trimming cost V 5 bases and J 6 bases, with 12 bases left between them. In DNA form, the CDR3 reads TGCAGTGCTGGACAGTTCATGGATACGCAGTATTTT. Translating gives CSAGQFMDTQYF.

The rearrangement uses TRBV10-3 and TRBJ2-7; D may correspond to TRBD1 or TRBD2 (5 bases each). The CDR3 length is 13 residues. Per the germline V gene, CDR1 is ENHRY and CDR2 is SYGVKD. V lost 3 bases to trimming and J lost 6 bases, with 12 bases between them. CDR3 amino acids: CAISDGRESEQYF. The CDR3 coding sequence is TGTGCCATCAGTGATGGCAGGGAGAGCGAGCAGTACTTC.

This chain connects TRBV3-1 to TRBJ1-2, with 7 positions matching TRBD1. V shed 4 bases and J 4 bases; nucleotides not matched to a gene: 9. The V gene's germline CDR1 is LGHDT and CDR2 YNNKEL (reference sequence). The CDR3 contains 15 residues. The CDR3 sequence: CASSLLGQNIYGYTF. The CDR3, as DNA: TGTGCCAGCAGCCTACTGGGACAGAACATCTATGGCTACACCTTC.

Only a few counts were recorded for this clonotype. This chain connects TRBV9 to TRBJ2-7, with D perhaps matching TRBD1 (6 bases). Trimming left V 0 bases short and J 3 bases short, with 10 bases between. The CDR3 contains 14 residues. In germline, CDR1 is SGDLS, CDR2 YYNGEE. The CDR3 loop reads CASSVGQVNYEQYF. DNA of the CDR3: TGTGCCAGCAGCGTAGGACAGGTTAACTACGAGCAGTACTTC.

This clonotype has just a few counts. The chain combines TRBV29-1 with TRBJ1-1, with TRBD1 identical over 8 bases. CDR1 SQVTM and CDR2 ANQGSEA come from the germline V gene. The CDR3 runs to 13 residues. The junction had 9 bases not matched to a gene; V was cut back by 7 bases and J by 5 bases. The CDR3 nucleotides are TGCAGCGCATCCGGACAGGGAGAGACTGAAGCTTTCTTT. Translated: CSASGQGETEAFF.

The chain links TRBV7-6 to TRBJ1-1; D is unresolved. Trimming removed 5 bases from V and 4 bases from J, with 14 bases in between. Germline V gene sequence: CDR1 SGHVS, CDR2 FNYEAQ. The CDR3 loop spans 14 amino acids. The CDR3 coding sequence is TGTGCCAGCAGCCCCACAAGGTGGGTCACTGAAGCTTTCTTT. Its protein is CASSPTRWVTEAFF.

The chain has TRBV18 and TRBJ2-3; no clear D gene. Deletions cut 3 bases from V and 1 base from J, with 11 bases between. CDR1 is KGHSH and CDR2 is LQKENI in the germline V gene. This CDR3 region has 15 residues. The CDR3: CASSPAATRTDTQYF. In nucleotides, the CDR3 is TGTGCCAGCTCACCTGCAGCGACGCGCACAGATACGCAGTATTTT.

This clonotype was recorded many times. This sequence joins TRBV5-1 and TRBJ2-3; D gene ambiguous. The CDR3 sequence is 16 residues long. Germline assignment: CDR1 SGHRS and CDR2 YFSETQ. The ends were cut back, 0 bases at V and 0 bases at J, with 11 bases in the middle. This CDR3 reads CASSLANYASTDTQYF. In DNA form, the CDR3 reads TGCGCCAGCAGCTTGGCGAACTACGCTAGCACAGATACGCAGTATTTT. The full variable domain, with the rest looked up from reference TRBV5-1 and TRBJ2-3, is KAGVTQTPRYLIKTRGQQVTLSCSPISGHRSVSWYQQTPGQGLQFLFEYFSETQRNKGNFPGRFSGRQFSNSRSEMNVSTLELGDSALYLCASSLANYASTDTQYFGPGTRLTVL.

This clonotype was recorded at least ten times. V and J are TRBV7-3 and TRBJ2-3; weak D call: TRBD1 (6 bases). The CDR3 runs to 14 residues. Trimming left V 2 bases short and J 5 bases short, with 11 bases between. CDR1 and CDR2 from the germline V gene are SGHTA and FQGTGA. CDR3 loop: CASSLGTRGDTQYF. The DNA for the CDR3 is TGTGCCAGCAGCTTAGGGACACGGGGAGATACGCAGTATTTT.

This clonotype has just a few counts. The rearrangement links TRBV7-2 to TRBJ2-5; 10 bases map to TRBD1. This CDR3 is 15 amino acids long. CDR1 is SGHTA, CDR2 FQGNSA, per germline. J gave up 3 bases and V 4 bases, and 5 bases lay outside the gene matches. CDR3 in amino acids: CASSSTGTGEETQYF. DNA of the CDR3: TGTGCCAGCAGCTCAACCGGGACAGGGGAAGAGACCCAGTACTTC.

The chain has TRBV12-5 and TRBJ2-7; 8 positions agree with TRBD1. Germline V CDR1 and CDR2: LGHNT, FRNRAP. Trimming took 3 bases from V and 5 from J; bases not matched to a gene: 6. CDR3 length equals 14 residues. The CDR3 region is CASGLVDRAHEQYF. The CDR3 coding sequence is TGTGCTAGTGGTTTAGTGGACAGGGCCCACGAGCAGTACTTC.

V gene TRBV7-3 combines with J gene TRBJ2-5, with a weak D call TRBD1 (5 bases). The ends were cut back, 8 bases at V and 7 bases at J, with 14 bases in the middle. Germline V gives CDR1 SGHTA, CDR2 FQGTGA. The CDR3 is 12 residues long. The CDR3, as DNA: TGTGCCAGCGGTCTGACAGAAGGGACCCAGTACTTC. Protein product: CASGLTEGTQYF. Filled out from reference TRBV7-3 and TRBJ2-5, the complete variable domain reads GAGVSQTPSNKVTEKGKYVELRCDPISGHTALYWYRQSLGQGPEFLIYFQGTGAADDSGLPNDRFFAVRPEGSVSTLKIQRTERGDSAVYLCASGLTEGTQYFGPGTRLLVL.

This clonotype has a count of ten or more. This chain links TRBV5-1 with TRBJ2-7; 7 bases fit TRBD2. Losses at the gene ends were 7 bases for V and 3 bases for J; bases not matched to a gene: 10. This CDR3 comprises 14 residues. The germline gives CDR1 SGHRS, CDR2 YFSETQ. The CDR3 bases are TGCGCCAGCCGCGATGTGGGGGGGGACTACGAGCAGTACTTC. Protein sequence: CASRDVGGDYEQYF.

Ten or more counts support this clonotype. Sequence at one end of the junction differs from germline and may be a read error. The rearrangement joins TRBV11-2 to TRBJ1-1; TRBD1 aligns across 9 bases. There are 14 residues in the CDR3. CDR1 and CDR2 from the germline V gene are SGHAT and FQNNGV. The CDR3 here is CASSVDRGVTEAFF. The CDR3 DNA reads TGTGCCAGCAGCGTAGACAGGGGGGTCACTGAAGCTTTCTTT.

This clonotype was counted ten times or more. V and J are TRBV5-1 and TRBJ2-6; tentatively, D is TRBD2 (5 bases). V was shortened by 1 base and J by 4 bases, with 12 bases between the two germline ends. The germline V gene has CDR1 SGHRS and CDR2 YFSETQ. The CDR3 spans 16 residues. The chain's CDR3 is CASSLSGPPGANVLTF. The CDR3 DNA sequence: TGCGCCAGCAGCTTGAGCGGACCTCCGGGGGCCAACGTCCTGACTTTC.

The chain couples TRBV6-1 to TRBJ2-2, with D uncertain. This CDR3 comprises 14 residues. Trimming removed 7 bases from V and 7 bases from J, with 16 bases in between. From germline, CDR1 is MNHNS and CDR2 SASEGT. The CDR3 DNA reads as TGTGCCAGCAAAAGGCCCCCGCAGGACGGGGAGCTGTTTTTT. Translation: CASKRPPQDGELFF.